This TCR beta chain was observed in a study of blood T cell repertoires in COVID-19 (dated by TCRdb to about 2020). A note on the overall study: Collaborator samples came from the United States, Italy and Spain and covered acute and convalescent phases of COVID-19. The prospective study material was composed of cDNA or gDNA derived from T cells, B-cell-depleted T cells, or PBMCs. Subjects who had been exposed to COVID-19, were actively infected with it, or had recovered from it provided the deeply sampled blood TCRbeta repertoires that made up the dataset. The repertoires were released in a freely available public database intended as a resource for research on the immune response to SARS-CoV-2. The samples were drawn from two sources: the first 160 participants of the ongoing ImmuneRACE study, and fewer than 1,500 subjects contributed by 6 global collaborators. A de-identified subject ID, COVID-19 status, age in years and sex were almost always included in the sample metadata. Where available, HLA class I and class II types were taken from metadata supplied by the sample provider and were not determined by assay-based typing.

The immunoSEQ Assay, a bias-controlled multiplex PCR, was used to amplify TCRbeta CDR3 regions from genomic DNA. Turning to the authors' computational methods: The number of nucleated cells in each sample was estimated by amplification of reference gene primers within the assay. Sequence reads were collapsed and filtered to measure the absolute abundance of every unique TCRbeta CDR3 rearrangement. For each sample, productive Simpson clonality was calculated by taking the square root of Simpson's diversity index across productive rearrangements. What TCRdb holds here is the immuneACCESS table cut down to in-frame rearrangements. Part of the clones is not present; checked against another copy, under half of the missing clones reflect an unresolved V gene, and the others are unexplained. Clone size and V and J calls were adopted from that table, with D and trimming inferred from the DNA. The sample records fewer than 200,000 clones, more than 75% of which are singletons. The ten largest account for roughly 2.5% of the sample.

Turning to this clone: No antigen is known for it. Base qualities are missing; no much larger clone stands one base away.

Whole blood was collected in K2EDTA tubes by collaborating institutions according to the institutions' own protocols. Collaborator samples were shipped for TCRbeta analysis as frozen whole blood, isolated PBMCs, or DNA extracted from either sample type. What the work shows at the level of the full study, not this receptor alone: Clinical and demographic metadata were provided uncurated, with the amount varying by source and participant.

The CDR3 holds 15 amino acids from the cysteine to the phenylalanine. Only the CDR3 portion is preserved as DNA: 45 bases, with reading frame beginning at the first base. Looking up the germline V gene (reference sequence) yields CDR1 MNHNY and CDR2 SVGAGI. Trimming costs V 2 bases and J 0 bases, and their ends lie 10 bases apart. This receptor was obtained from a middle-aged man with active or convalescent COVID-19. The chain employs TRBV6-6 and TRBJ1-2, with a weak D call of TRBD1 (6 bases match). The sequencing sample was made of peripheral blood. The CDR3 region reads CASSYMDSANYGYTF. The DNA sequence is given as TGTGCCAGCAGTTACATGGACAGCGCTAACTATGGCTACACCTTC.